This TCR beta chain was observed in a study of T cell responses to AZD1222 COVID-19 vaccine. Study summary: Second-dose intervals near 4 or 12 weeks were combined.

Looked up from germline, CDR1 is MNHNY and CDR2 is SVGAGI (reference sequence). This CDR3 spans 15 amino acids. V dropped 6 bases and J dropped 4; count of bases not matched to a gene: 7. Findings and caveats of the study: Spike-specific TCR repertoires showed rising breadth and depth after two AZD1222 doses. Dominant CD4 TCR responses targeted spike regions 160-218 and 743-854. Only after the peak T cell response were repertoires sampled.

Points on this clone: Its cognate antigen is unknown.

Data came from immunoSEQ multiplex PCR; TCRdb stores just in-frame clones and leaves some out. The table lists 170,000 or so clones, approximately 90% of them singletons. This TCR was sampled from an adult in good health. The chain uses TRBV6-6 and TRBJ2-2; TRBD2 agrees at 8 bases. Sequenced material: peripheral blood, taken on day 0 of AZD1222 vaccination. CDR3 DNA: TGTGCCAGCAGGGGGGGCACTAGCGGCACCGGGGAGCTGTTTTTT. This codes for CASRGGTSGTGELFF.